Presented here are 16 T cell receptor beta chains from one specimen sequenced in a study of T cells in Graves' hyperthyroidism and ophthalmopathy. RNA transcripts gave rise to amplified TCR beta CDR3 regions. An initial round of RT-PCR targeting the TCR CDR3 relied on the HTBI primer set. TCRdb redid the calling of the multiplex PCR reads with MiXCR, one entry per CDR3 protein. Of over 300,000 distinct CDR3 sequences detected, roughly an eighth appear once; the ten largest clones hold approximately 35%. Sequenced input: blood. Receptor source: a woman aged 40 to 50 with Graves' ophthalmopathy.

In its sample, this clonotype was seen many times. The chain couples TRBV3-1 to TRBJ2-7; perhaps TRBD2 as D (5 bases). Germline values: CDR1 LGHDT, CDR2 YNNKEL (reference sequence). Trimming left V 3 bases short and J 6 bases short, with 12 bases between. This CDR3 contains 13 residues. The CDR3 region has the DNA TGTGCCAGCAGCCACGGAGGAGGTGCCGAGCAGTACTTC. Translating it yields CASSHGGGAEQYF.

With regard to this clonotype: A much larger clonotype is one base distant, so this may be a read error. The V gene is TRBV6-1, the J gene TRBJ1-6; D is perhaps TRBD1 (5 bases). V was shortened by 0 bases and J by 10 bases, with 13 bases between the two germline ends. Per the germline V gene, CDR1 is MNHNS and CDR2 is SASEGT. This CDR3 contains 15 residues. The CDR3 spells CASSEAAGRASPLHF. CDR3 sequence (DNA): TGTGCCAGCAGTGAAGCGGCAGGGCGAGCGTCACCCCTCCACTTT.

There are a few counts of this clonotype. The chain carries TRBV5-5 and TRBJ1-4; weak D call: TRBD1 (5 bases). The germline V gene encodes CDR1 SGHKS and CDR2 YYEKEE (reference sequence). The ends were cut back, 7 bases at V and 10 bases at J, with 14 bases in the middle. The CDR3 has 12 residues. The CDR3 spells CASVGGGSKLFF. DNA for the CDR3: TGTGCCAGCGTCGGTGGGGGGTCAAAACTGTTTTTT.

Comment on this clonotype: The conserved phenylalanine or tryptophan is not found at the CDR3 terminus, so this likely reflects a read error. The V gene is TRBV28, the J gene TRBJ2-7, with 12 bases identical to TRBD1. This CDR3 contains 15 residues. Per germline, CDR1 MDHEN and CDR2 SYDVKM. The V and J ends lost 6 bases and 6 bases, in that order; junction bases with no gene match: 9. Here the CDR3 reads CASSKPGQGALEQYS. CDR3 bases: TGTGCCAGCAGCAAACCGGGACAGGGGGCTCTCGAGCAGTACTCC.

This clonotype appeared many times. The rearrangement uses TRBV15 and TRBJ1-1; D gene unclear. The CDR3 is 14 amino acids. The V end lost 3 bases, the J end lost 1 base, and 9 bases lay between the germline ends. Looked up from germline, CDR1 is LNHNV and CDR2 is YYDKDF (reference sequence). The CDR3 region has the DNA TGTGCCACCAGCAGGGCCAAACGGAACACTGAAGCTTTCTTT. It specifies CATSRAKRNTEAFF.

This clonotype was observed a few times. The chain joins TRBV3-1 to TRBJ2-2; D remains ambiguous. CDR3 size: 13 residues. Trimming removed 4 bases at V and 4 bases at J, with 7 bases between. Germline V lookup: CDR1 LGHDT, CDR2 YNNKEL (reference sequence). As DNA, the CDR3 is TGTGCCAGCAGCCGCCTGTTCACCGGGGAGCTGTTTTTT. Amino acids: CASSRLFTGELFF.

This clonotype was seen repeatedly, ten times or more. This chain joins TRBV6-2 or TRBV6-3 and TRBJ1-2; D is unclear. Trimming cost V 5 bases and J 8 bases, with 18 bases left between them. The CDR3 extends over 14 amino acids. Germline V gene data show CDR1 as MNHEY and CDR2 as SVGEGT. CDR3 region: CASSRQTPPGGYTF. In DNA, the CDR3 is TGTGCCAGCAGTCGTCAAACTCCTCCGGGAGGCTACACCTTC.

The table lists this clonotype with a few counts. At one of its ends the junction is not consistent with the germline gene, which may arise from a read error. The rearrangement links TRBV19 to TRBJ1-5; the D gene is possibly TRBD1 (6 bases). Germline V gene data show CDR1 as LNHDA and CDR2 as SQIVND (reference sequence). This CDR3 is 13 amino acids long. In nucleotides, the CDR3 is TGTGCCAGTAGTACACAGGGAGGTCAGCCCCGGCATTTT. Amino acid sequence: CASSTQGGQPRHF.

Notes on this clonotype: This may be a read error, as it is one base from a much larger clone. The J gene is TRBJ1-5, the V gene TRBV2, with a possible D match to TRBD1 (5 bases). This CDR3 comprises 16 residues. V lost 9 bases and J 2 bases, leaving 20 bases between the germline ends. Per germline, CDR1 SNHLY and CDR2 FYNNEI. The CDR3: CASRLGWGGGNQPQHF. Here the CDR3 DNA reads TGTGCCAGTAGACTAGGGTGGGGCGGAGGCAATCAGCCCCAGCATTTT. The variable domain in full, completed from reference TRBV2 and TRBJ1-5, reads EPEVTQTPSHQVTQMGQEVILRCVPISNHLYFYWYRQILGQKVEFLVSFYNNEISEKSEIFDDQFSVERPDGSNFTLKIRSTKLEDSAMYFCASRLGWGGGNQPQHFGDGTRLSIL.

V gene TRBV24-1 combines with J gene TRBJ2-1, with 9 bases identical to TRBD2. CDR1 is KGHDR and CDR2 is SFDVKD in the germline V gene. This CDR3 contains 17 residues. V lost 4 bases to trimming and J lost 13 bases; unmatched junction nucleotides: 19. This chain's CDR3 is CATSDLSPSGISGDQFF. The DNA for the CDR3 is TGTGCCACCAGTGACCTCTCCCCTAGCGGGATATCCGGTGATCAGTTCTTC.

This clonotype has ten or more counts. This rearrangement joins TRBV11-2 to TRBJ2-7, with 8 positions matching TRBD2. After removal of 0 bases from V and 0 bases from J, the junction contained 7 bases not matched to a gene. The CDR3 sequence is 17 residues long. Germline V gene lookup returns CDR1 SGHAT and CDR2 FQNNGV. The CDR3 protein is CASSLELAGRSSYEQYF. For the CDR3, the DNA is TGTGCCAGCAGCTTAGAATTAGCGGGAAGGAGCTCCTACGAGCAGTACTTC.

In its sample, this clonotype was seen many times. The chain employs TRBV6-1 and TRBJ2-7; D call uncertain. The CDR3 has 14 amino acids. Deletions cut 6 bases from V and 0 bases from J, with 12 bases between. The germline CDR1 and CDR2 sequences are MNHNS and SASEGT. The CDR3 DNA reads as TGTGCCAGCAGCTACAGCGAAAACTCCTACGAGCAGTACTTC. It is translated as CASSYSENSYEQYF.

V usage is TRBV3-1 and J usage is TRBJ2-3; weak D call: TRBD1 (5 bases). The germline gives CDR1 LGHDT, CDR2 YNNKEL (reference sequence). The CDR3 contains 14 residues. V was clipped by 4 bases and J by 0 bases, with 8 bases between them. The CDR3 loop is CASSLQGSTDTQYF. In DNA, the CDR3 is TGTGCCAGCAGCCTCCAGGGAAGCACAGATACGCAGTATTTT.

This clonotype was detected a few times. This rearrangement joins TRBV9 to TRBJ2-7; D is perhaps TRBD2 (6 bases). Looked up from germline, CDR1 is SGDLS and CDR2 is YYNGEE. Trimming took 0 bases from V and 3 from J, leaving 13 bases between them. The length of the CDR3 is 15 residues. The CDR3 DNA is TGTGCCAGCAGCGTAGCTACGGGAGCGGGCTACGAGCAGTACTTC. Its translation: CASSVATGAGYEQYF.

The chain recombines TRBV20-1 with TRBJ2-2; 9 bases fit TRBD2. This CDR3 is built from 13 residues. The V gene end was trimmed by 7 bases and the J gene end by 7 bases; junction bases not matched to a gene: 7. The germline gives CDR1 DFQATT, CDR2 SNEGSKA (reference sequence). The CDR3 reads CSVAGGPDGELFF. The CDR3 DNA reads TGCAGTGTTGCGGGGGGGCCGGACGGGGAGCTGTTTTTT.

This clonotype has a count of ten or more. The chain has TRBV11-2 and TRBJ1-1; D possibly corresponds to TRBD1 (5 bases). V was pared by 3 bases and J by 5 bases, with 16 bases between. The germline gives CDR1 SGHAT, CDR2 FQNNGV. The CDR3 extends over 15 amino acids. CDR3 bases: TGTGCCAGCAGCTTCGGGCCCCGGGAGGGGACTGAAGCTTTCTTT. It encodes CASSFGPREGTEAFF.